Shown below are 26 T cell receptor beta chains from a single sample sequenced in a study of PD-L1 blockade in urothelial cancer. The method was immunoSEQ multiplex PCR; TCRdb's version includes in-frame clones alone and lacks a portion of them. The sample yields some 24,000 clones, roughly 83% seen once. The sequencing here drew on PBMCs, taken around atezolizumab (anti-PD-L1) treatment. The source is a man between 65 and 85 years old with urothelial cancer.

This clone was found once. The V gene is TRBV19, the J gene TRBJ2-1; the D gene is possibly TRBD2 (5 bases). The germline V gene has CDR1 LNHDA and CDR2 SQIVND (reference sequence). The CDR3 totals 11 residues. V was clipped by 3 bases and J by 10 bases, with 7 bases between them. CDR3 in amino acids: CASSIRREQFF. The CDR3, as DNA: TGTGCCAGTAGTATCCGGAGGGAGCAGTTCTTC.

The chain couples TRBV19 to TRBJ1-5; 8 bases map to TRBD1. The V gene end was trimmed by 10 bases and the J gene end by 3 bases; junction bases not matched to a gene: 11. The CDR3 runs to 15 residues. Germline CDR1 and CDR2: LNHDA and SQIVND (reference sequence). The CDR3 DNA follows: TGTGCCATCTCTACGGGACAGGTCAACAATCAGCCCCAGCATTTT. The encoded protein is CAISTGQVNNQPQHF.

The chain couples TRBV10-3 to TRBJ2-1, with 9 nucleotides matching TRBD2. This CDR3 is built from 13 residues. Germline CDR1 is ENHRY and CDR2 is SYGVKD. After removal of 6 bases from V and 6 bases from J, the junction contained 3 bases not matched to a gene. The CDR3 DNA reads as TGTGCCATCAGAGAGACTAGCGGCAATGAGCAGTTCTTC. Its translation: CAIRETSGNEQFF.

This clone was seen only once. The chain combines TRBV27 with TRBJ1-5; weak D call: TRBD1 (5 bases). The germline V and J ends were trimmed by 1 base and 4 bases, with 14 bases remaining between them. Germline V gives CDR1 MNHEY, CDR2 SMNVEV (reference sequence). The CDR3 covers 16 residues. This CDR3 is CASSLLGGVGNQPQHF. The CDR3 coding sequence is TGTGCCAGCAGTTTATTAGGAGGGGTCGGGAATCAGCCCCAGCATTTT.

V usage is TRBV5-8 and J usage is TRBJ2-7; maybe TRBD1 (6 bases). Deletions cut 4 bases from V and 2 bases from J, with 13 bases between. CDR3 length: 14 residues. The germline gives CDR1 SGHTS, CDR2 YDEGEE. The CDR3 bases are TGTGCCAGCAGCGATTTGACAGGAGCCTACGAGCAGTACTTC. It is translated as CASSDLTGAYEQYF.

This clone was observed once. The CDR3: CASNLQGGDTEAFF. CDR3 DNA sequence: TGTGCCAGCAACCTACAGGGGGGGGACACTGAAGCTTTCTTT. The chain combines TRBV2 with TRBJ1-1; TRBD1 aligns across 8 bases. After removal of 7 bases from V and 3 bases from J, the junction contained 7 bases not matched to a gene. The CDR3 contains 14 residues. CDR1 SNHLY and CDR2 FYNNEI come from the germline V gene. The full variable domain, rest sourced from reference TRBV2 and TRBJ1-1, is EPEVTQTPSHQVTQMGQEVILRCVPISNHLYFYWYRQILGQKVEFLVSFYNNEISEKSEIFDDQFSVERPDGSNFTLKIRSTKLEDSAMYFCASNLQGGDTEAFFGQGTRLTVV.

This sequence joins TRBV28 and TRBJ2-5; the D gene is possibly TRBD1 (6 bases). The germline V and J ends were trimmed by 6 bases and 0 bases, with 11 bases remaining between them. CDR3 length: 14 amino acids. The germline gives CDR1 MDHEN, CDR2 SYDVKM. The CDR3 spells CASSVGQNQETQYF. CDR3 sequence (DNA): TGTGCCAGCAGCGTCGGACAGAACCAAGAGACCCAGTACTTC.

In nucleotides, the CDR3 is TGTGCCTGGAGTGTACCCAACGGTCGCTACGAGCAGTACTTC. Amino acids: CAWSVPNGRYEQYF. This chain joins TRBV30 and TRBJ2-7, with no clear D. CDR3 length: 14 residues. Germline V gene sequence: CDR1 GTSNPN, CDR2 SVGIG (reference sequence). The germline V and J ends were trimmed by 0 bases and 3 bases, with 12 bases remaining between them.

The chain has TRBV5-4 and TRBJ2-1, with 7 bases that match TRBD2. This CDR3 comprises 14 residues. The V segment lost 0 bases and the J segment 5 bases; nucleotides outside the gene matches: 2. Germline values: CDR1 SGHNT, CDR2 YYREEE (reference sequence). CDR3 residues: CASSLGTRDNEQFF. DNA of the CDR3: TGTGCCAGCAGCTTGGGGACTAGGGACAATGAGCAGTTCTTC. Full variable domain (outside the CDR3, taken from reference TRBV5-4 and TRBJ2-1): ETGVTQSPTHLIKTRGQQVTLRCSSQSGHNTVSWYQQALGQGPQFIFQYYREEENGRGNFPPRFSGLQFPNYSSELNVNALELDDSALYLCASSLGTRDNEQFFGPGTRLTVL.

The CDR3 sequence is CSGRLAGIETQYF. DNA of the CDR3: TGCAGCGGAAGACTAGCGGGAATTGAGACCCAGTACTTC. The gene calls are TRBV29-1 and TRBJ2-5; 11 nucleotides agree with TRBD2. The ends lost 7 bases at V and 5 bases at J; junction bases unmatched: 6. The germline V gene has CDR1 SQVTM and CDR2 ANQGSEA. The CDR3 has 13 amino acids.

The chain couples TRBV19 to TRBJ2-1; 7 bases fit TRBD2. V gave up 6 bases and J gave up 8 bases; unmatched junction bases: 10. Looked up from germline, CDR1 is LNHDA and CDR2 is SQIVND (reference sequence). The CDR3 has 14 amino acids. CDR3 in DNA: TGTGCCAGTAGCCCCGGACTAGGCGGGGATGAGCAGTTCTTC. Protein sequence: CASSPGLGGDEQFF.

Here the CDR3 DNA reads TGTGCCAGCAGCTTGCCAACAGGGCCAGCTAACTATGGCTACACCTTC. It translates to CASSLPTGPANYGYTF. This chain links TRBV5-4 with TRBJ1-2, with a tentative D call TRBD1 (6 bases). Deletions cut 1 base from V and 0 bases from J, with 13 bases between. CDR1 and CDR2 (germline): SGHNT, YYREEE (reference sequence). CDR3 length: 16 amino acids. Looking up the rest from reference TRBV5-4 and TRBJ1-2 gives the full variable domain: ETGVTQSPTHLIKTRGQQVTLRCSSQSGHNTVSWYQQALGQGPQFIFQYYREEENGRGNFPPRFSGLQFPNYSSELNVNALELDDSALYLCASSLPTGPANYGYTFGSGTRLTVV.

The chain has TRBV5-4 and TRBJ2-5, with D possibly being TRBD2 (5 bases). V was clipped by 4 bases and J by 4 bases, with 17 bases between them. The CDR3 runs 15 residues. The germline V gene has CDR1 SGHNT and CDR2 YYREEE (reference sequence). CDR3 residues: CASSKEGLRIETQYF. The CDR3 DNA is TGTGCCAGCAGCAAAGAGGGCCTCCGGATAGAGACCCAGTACTTC.

The V call is TRBV7-9, the J call TRBJ1-5, with D hard to call. In germline, CDR1 is SEHNR, CDR2 FQNEAQ (reference sequence). The CDR3 contains 14 residues. V was clipped by 2 bases and J by 0 bases, with 5 bases between them. CDR3 in DNA: TGTGCCAGCAGCTTATCAAATAGCAATCAGCCCCAGCATTTT. Translation: CASSLSNSNQPQHF. Supplemented by reference TRBV7-9 and TRBJ1-5, the full variable domain reads DTGVSQNPRHKITKRGQNVTFRCDPISEHNRLYWYRQTLGQGPEFLTYFQNEAQLEKSRLLSDRFSAERPKGSFSTLEIQRTEQGDSAMYLCASSLSNSNQPQHFGDGTRLSIL.

The rearrangement links TRBV2 to TRBJ2-2; D possibly corresponds to TRBD1 (5 bases). CDR3 length: 17 amino acids. V dropped 6 bases and J dropped 0 bases, with 17 bases sitting between them. In germline, CDR1 is SNHLY, CDR2 FYNNEI. CDR3 coding DNA: TGTGCCAGCAGCTCGACCCGACAGATCTCGAACACCGGGGAGCTGTTTTTT. The encoded protein is CASSSTRQISNTGELFF.

V is TRBV5-1 and J is TRBJ2-3; D is undetermined. The CDR3 consists of 11 residues. CDR1 SGHRS and CDR2 YFSETQ come from the germline V gene. The V gene lost 4 bases and the J gene lost 2 bases, with 2 bases spanning the gap. The CDR3 nucleotides read TGCGCCAGCAGCCTCACAGATACGCAGTATTTT. Translation gives CASSLTDTQYF.

The V gene is TRBV15, the J gene TRBJ2-1; 7 bases match TRBD1. Trimming at V came to 3 bases and at J to 0 bases, leaving 8 bases not matched to a gene. The germline V gene encodes CDR1 LNHNV and CDR2 YYDKDF (reference sequence). CDR3 size: 17 residues. CDR3 in DNA: TGTGCCACCAGCAGGCCACCCCCAGGGGGCTCCTACAATGAGCAGTTCTTC. This translates into CATSRPPPGGSYNEQFF.

J is TRBJ2-1 and V is TRBV6-6, with 9 nucleotides matching TRBD1. The J segment lost 6 bases and the V segment lost 2 bases, leaving 5 bases of the junction unmatched. Germline values: CDR1 MNHNY, CDR2 SVGAGI (reference sequence). This CDR3 spans 15 amino acids. The chain's CDR3 is CASSYEGTGLNEQFF. CDR3 bases: TGTGCCAGCAGTTACGAGGGGACAGGGCTCAATGAGCAGTTCTTC.

This clone is a singleton in its sample. The chain joins TRBV2 to TRBJ2-1, with 12 bases matching TRBD2. Germline-derived CDR1 and CDR2 are SNHLY and FYNNEI. Trimming at V came to 7 bases and at J to 7 bases, leaving 11 bases not matched to a gene. This CDR3 spans 16 amino acids. The CDR3 DNA follows: TGTGCCAGCATAGGGACTAGCGGGTCTGTTGCGAATGAGCAGTTCTTC. It codes for CASIGTSGSVANEQFF.

V gene TRBV11-3 combines with J gene TRBJ2-1, with D maybe TRBD2 (5 bases). V gave up 6 bases and J gave up 1 base, with 13 bases separating them. This CDR3 is 15 amino acids long. The germline V gene encodes CDR1 SGHNT and CDR2 YENEEA. As DNA, the CDR3 is TGTGCCAGCAGTCCTACCGGGATTTCCTACAATGAGCAGTTCTTC. Translated, it gives CASSPTGISYNEQFF.

V gene TRBV6-5 combines with J gene TRBJ2-7, with D possibly being TRBD2 (6 bases). From germline, CDR1 is MNHEY and CDR2 SVGAGI. This CDR3 has 15 residues. The germline V and J ends were trimmed by 4 bases and 6 bases, with 19 bases remaining between them. CDR3 sequence: CASSSPGLVFGEQYF. The CDR3 DNA reads as TGTGCCAGCAGTTCCCCGGGACTCGTGTTTGGCGAGCAGTACTTC.

This chain joins TRBV5-4 and TRBJ1-1; D perhaps matches TRBD1 (5 bases). The CDR3 spans 12 residues. V lost 7 bases and J lost 1, with 8 bases in between. CDR1 and CDR2 (germline): SGHNT, YYREEE (reference sequence). In DNA, the CDR3 is TGTGCCAGCCGGGGGGGGAACACTGAAGCTTTCTTT. It is translated as CASRGGNTEAFF.

This clone was recorded a few times. V is TRBV2 and J is TRBJ2-7; D not resolved. Looked up from germline, CDR1 is SNHLY and CDR2 is FYNNEI. This CDR3 region has 14 residues. V was trimmed by 2 bases and J by 0 bases, leaving 8 bases between them. This chain's CDR3 is CASSETSISYEQYF. The CDR3 region has the DNA TGTGCCAGCAGTGAAACATCCATCTCCTACGAGCAGTACTTC.

This chain links TRBV15 with TRBJ1-3, with D possibly TRBD1 on 6 matching bases. The V and J ends lost 0 bases and 4 bases respectively, with 13 bases between them. CDR3 size: 16 residues. Germline CDR1 is LNHNV and CDR2 is YYDKDF (reference sequence). The CDR3 DNA reads as TGTGCCACCAGCAGAGATTTGCAGGGGTCCGGAAACACCATATATTTT. Amino acids: CATSRDLQGSGNTIYF.

The chain couples TRBV27 to TRBJ2-6, with 7 positions matching TRBD1. There are 18 residues in the CDR3. Germline V gene lookup returns CDR1 MNHEY and CDR2 SMNVEV (reference sequence). Trimming took 3 bases from V and 0 from J; bases not matched to a gene: 8. Here the CDR3 reads CASSFIGRGNSGANVLTF. CDR3 DNA sequence: TGTGCCAGCAGTTTTATCGGCAGGGGGAACTCTGGGGCCAACGTCCTGACTTTC.

The chain combines TRBV30 with TRBJ1-4, with 9 bases aligning to TRBD1. CDR1 and CDR2 from the germline V gene are GTSNPN and SVGIG (reference sequence). V shed 3 bases, J shed 8 bases, and the junction held 7 bases outside the gene matches. The CDR3 length is 14 residues. The CDR3: CAWRGQGLREKLFF. The DNA for the CDR3 is TGTGCCTGGAGGGGACAGGGTTTAAGGGAAAAACTGTTTTTT.